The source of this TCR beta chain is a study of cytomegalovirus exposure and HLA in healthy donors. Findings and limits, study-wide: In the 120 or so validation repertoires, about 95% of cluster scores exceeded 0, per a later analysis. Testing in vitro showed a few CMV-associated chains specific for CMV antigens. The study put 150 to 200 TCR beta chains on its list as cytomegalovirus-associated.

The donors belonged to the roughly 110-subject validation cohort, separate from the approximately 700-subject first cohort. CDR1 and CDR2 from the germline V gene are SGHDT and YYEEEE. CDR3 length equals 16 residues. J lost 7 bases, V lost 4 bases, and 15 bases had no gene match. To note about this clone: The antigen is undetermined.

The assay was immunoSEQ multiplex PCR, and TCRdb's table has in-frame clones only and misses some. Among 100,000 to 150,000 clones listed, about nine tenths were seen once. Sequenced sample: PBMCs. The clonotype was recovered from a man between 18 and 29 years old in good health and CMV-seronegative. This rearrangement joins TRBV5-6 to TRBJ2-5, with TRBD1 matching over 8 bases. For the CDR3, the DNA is TGTGCCAGCAGCGGGGGGATGACAGGGGAGAGAGTGACCCAGTACTTC. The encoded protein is CASSGGMTGERVTQYF. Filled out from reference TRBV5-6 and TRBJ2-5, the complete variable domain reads DAGVTQSPTHLIKTRGQQVTLRCSPKSGHDTVSWYQQALGQGPQFIFQYYEEEERQRGNFPDRFSGHQFPNYSSELNVNALLLGDSALYLCASSGGMTGERVTQYFGPGTRLLVL.